The 21 T cell receptor beta chains in this list originate from one sample, sequenced in a study of CXCR3-negative and CXCR3-positive naive CD8 T cells. Broader study findings: When CXCR3-positive naive cells were set against CXCR3-negative naive cells, the former had more hydrophobic TRB CDR3s.

UMI-labeled 5' RACE yielded the TRB cDNA libraries. TCRdb reprocessed the 5' RACE reads, keeping one entry per CDR3 protein, no DNA. The table lists roughly 110,000 distinct CDR3 sequences. No antigen has been assigned to these receptors. The sequencing sample was made of naive CXCR3+ CD8+ T cells from blood. Subset meaning: CD45RO-CCR7+CD27+CD95- naive CD8+ T cells expressing CXCR3 (TNR3+). The receptors stem from a human donor in good health. Some clones in this sample may be carry-over from other donors' samples.

V usage is TRBV13 and J usage is TRBJ2-7. The CDR3 length is 13 residues. Germline V gives CDR1 PRHDT, CDR2 FYEKMQ (reference sequence). The CDR3 sequence is CASSEDRTTEQYF.

This chain joins TRBV12-3 or TRBV12-4 and TRBJ2-7; there is no DNA to check the TCRdb D call of TRBD2. The CDR3 spans 16 residues. The CDR3 here is CASSFPCWREDYEQYF.

The chain recombines TRBV27 with TRBJ1-5. The CDR3 sequence is 15 residues long. The V gene's germline CDR1 is MNHEY and CDR2 SMNVEV (reference sequence). CDR3: CASSLIGASYQPQHF.

This chain joins TRBV28 and TRBJ2-1. The CDR3 contains 12 residues. Germline V gene data show CDR1 as MDHEN and CDR2 as SYDVKM. Here the CDR3 reads CASRDPYNEQFF. Filled out from reference TRBV28 and TRBJ2-1, the complete variable domain reads DVKVTQSSRYLVKRTGEKVFLECVQDMDHENMFWYRQDPGLGLRLIYFSYDVKMKEKGDIPEGYSVSREKKERFSLILESASTNQTSMYLCASRDPYNEQFFGPGTRLTVL.

The V and J genes are TRBV28 and TRBJ1-5; TCRdb names TRBD1, which stays unverified in the absence of DNA. The CDR3 extends over 15 amino acids. Germline CDR1 reads MDHEN; CDR2 reads SYDVKM. The CDR3 here is CASSLETGVEQPQHF.

The V gene is TRBV5-1, the J gene TRBJ2-5; the TCRdb call, TRBD2, lacks DNA for checking. The CDR3 has 15 amino acids. Per the germline V gene, CDR1 is SGHRS and CDR2 is YFSETQ. The CDR3 region is CASSLDGLAEETQYF.

The CDR3 reads CACTQGQGDYEQFF. The chain links TRBV30 to TRBJ2-1; TCRdb calls TRBD1, which cannot be checked without DNA. Germline CDR1 and CDR2: GTSNPN and SVGIG (reference sequence). CDR3 length: 14 amino acids.

The V and J genes are TRBV5-6 and TRBJ2-1; TCRdb calls TRBD2, which cannot be checked without DNA. The CDR3 is made up of 13 amino acids. Per the germline V gene, CDR1 is SGHDT and CDR2 is YYEEEE. The chain's CDR3 is CASARGLYNEQFF. The whole variable domain, filled in from reference TRBV5-6 and TRBJ2-1, reads DAGVTQSPTHLIKTRGQQVTLRCSPKSGHDTVSWYQQALGQGPQFIFQYYEEEERQRGNFPDRFSGHQFPNYSSELNVNALLLGDSALYLCASARGLYNEQFFGPGTRLTVL.

The V call is TRBV29-1, the J call TRBJ2-1. Germline V gene sequence: CDR1 SQVTM, CDR2 ANQGSEA. There are 14 residues in the CDR3. The CDR3 here is CSVEEDSSYNEQFF.

V usage is TRBV29-1 and J usage is TRBJ1-3. CDR1 and CDR2 from the germline V gene are SQVTM and ANQGSEA. The CDR3 contains 13 residues. Here the CDR3 reads CSVGTFSGNTIYF.

J is TRBJ2-1 and V is TRBV28; the TRBD1 assignment by TCRdb is unverifiable without DNA. Germline CDR1 MDHEN, CDR2 SYDVKM. This CDR3 comprises 14 residues. CDR3 sequence: CASCGTGGCLMQFF. The full variable domain, its missing parts supplied by reference TRBV28 and TRBJ2-1, is DVKVTQSSRYLVKRTGEKVFLECVQDMDHENMFWYRQDPGLGLRLIYFSYDVKMKEKGDIPEGYSVSREKKERFSLILESASTNQTSMYLCASCGTGGCLMQFFGPGTRLTVL.

The rearrangement joins TRBV7-9 to TRBJ2-1; TCRdb lists TRBD2, though no DNA is available to test this call. The V gene's germline CDR1 is SEHNR and CDR2 FQNEAQ (reference sequence). This CDR3 region has 15 residues. The CDR3: CASSSTSGIYNEQFF.

The gene calls are TRBV11-3 and TRBJ1-1. Germline values: CDR1 SGHNT, CDR2 YENEEA. This CDR3 has 15 amino acids. This CDR3 reads CASSSREGWNTEAFF.

The chain couples TRBV7-6 to TRBJ2-5; TCRdb's D gene call, TRBD2, goes unchecked for lack of DNA. The germline V gene has CDR1 SGHVS and CDR2 FNYEAQ. The CDR3 extends over 15 amino acids. CDR3 sequence: CASSRTGGLKETQYF.

The rearrangement uses TRBV7-9 and TRBJ2-1; the D gene TCRdb calls, TRBD2, cannot be checked with no DNA. Germline loops: CDR1 SEHNR, CDR2 FQNEAQ (reference sequence). The CDR3 contains 16 residues. Here the CDR3 reads CASSPRTSITYNEQFF.

The gene calls are TRBV10-3 and TRBJ1-1. Germline CDR1 ENHRY, CDR2 SYGVKD. The CDR3 has 15 residues. The CDR3 reads CAISELGPEETEAFF.

This chain connects TRBV3-1 to TRBJ2-5; TCRdb's assignment of TRBD2 cannot be checked, as there is no DNA. The CDR3 runs to 15 residues. The germline V gene has CDR1 LGHDT and CDR2 YNNKEL (reference sequence). CDR3 in amino acids: CASSQDLNGRENQYF.

The chain is built from TRBV14 and TRBJ2-3. The CDR3 covers 12 residues. The germline V gene encodes CDR1 SGHDN and CDR2 FVKESK. CDR3 residues: CASSQAGDTQYF.

The V gene is TRBV6-2 or TRBV6-3, the J gene TRBJ1-1; with no DNA, the TCRdb D assignment of TRBD1 cannot be verified. Germline CDR1 reads MNHEY; CDR2 reads SVGEGT. The CDR3 runs to 15 residues. The CDR3 region is CASSYGSGKNTEAFF.

The chain combines TRBV11-2 with TRBJ1-1; the D call from TCRdb, TRBD1, cannot be confirmed without DNA. The germline CDR1 and CDR2 sequences are SGHAT and FQNNGV. The CDR3 contains 15 residues. Here the CDR3 reads CASSPAPEMNTEAFF. Looking up the rest from reference TRBV11-2 and TRBJ1-1 gives the full variable domain: EAGVAQSPRYKIIEKRQSVAFWCNPISGHATLYWYQQILGQGPKLLIQFQNNGVVDDSQLPKDRFSAERLKGVDSTLKIQPAKLEDSAVYLCASSPAPEMNTEAFFGQGTRLTVV.

The chain joins TRBV15 to TRBJ1-1; TCRdb reports TRBD1, a call that lacks DNA to check it against. The CDR3 extends over 14 amino acids. The germline CDR1 and CDR2 sequences are LNHNV and YYDKDF (reference sequence). This CDR3 is CATSRVGGQIEAFF.